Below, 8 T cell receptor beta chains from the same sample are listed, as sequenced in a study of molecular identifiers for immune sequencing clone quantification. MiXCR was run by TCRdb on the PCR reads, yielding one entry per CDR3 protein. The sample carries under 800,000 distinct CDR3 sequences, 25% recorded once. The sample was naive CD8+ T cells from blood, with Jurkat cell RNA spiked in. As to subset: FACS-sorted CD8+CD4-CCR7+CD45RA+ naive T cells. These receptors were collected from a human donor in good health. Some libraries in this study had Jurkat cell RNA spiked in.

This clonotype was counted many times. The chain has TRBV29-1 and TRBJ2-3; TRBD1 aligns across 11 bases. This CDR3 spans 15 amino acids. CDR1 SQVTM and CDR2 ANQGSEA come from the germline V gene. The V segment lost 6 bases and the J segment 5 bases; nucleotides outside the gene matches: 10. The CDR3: CSVMRSGQGVDTQYF. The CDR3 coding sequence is TGCAGCGTCATGAGATCGGGACAGGGGGTAGATACGCAGTATTTT.

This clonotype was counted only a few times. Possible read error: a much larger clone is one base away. The CDR3 sequence: CASNSGTGGRYEPYF. In DNA form, the CDR3 reads TGCGCCAGTAACTCCGGGACAGGGGGAAGGTACGAGCCGTACTTC. The chain carries TRBV5-1 and TRBJ2-7; 11 bases align to TRBD1. This CDR3 spans 15 amino acids. The germline CDR1 and CDR2 sequences are SGHRS and YFSETQ.

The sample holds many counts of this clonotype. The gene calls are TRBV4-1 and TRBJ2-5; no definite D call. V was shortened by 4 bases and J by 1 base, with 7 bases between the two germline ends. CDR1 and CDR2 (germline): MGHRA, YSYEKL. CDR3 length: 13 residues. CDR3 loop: CASSPGPQETQYF. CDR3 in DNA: TGCGCCAGCAGCCCAGGTCCCCAAGAGACCCAGTACTTC.

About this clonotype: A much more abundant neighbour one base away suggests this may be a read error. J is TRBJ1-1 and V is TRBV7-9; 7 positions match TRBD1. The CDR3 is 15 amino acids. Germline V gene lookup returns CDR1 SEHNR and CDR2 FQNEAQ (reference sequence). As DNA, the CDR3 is TGTGCCGGCAGCACCCGACAGGGAAAGTTCACTGAAGCTTTCTTT. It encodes CAGSTRQGKFTEAFF.

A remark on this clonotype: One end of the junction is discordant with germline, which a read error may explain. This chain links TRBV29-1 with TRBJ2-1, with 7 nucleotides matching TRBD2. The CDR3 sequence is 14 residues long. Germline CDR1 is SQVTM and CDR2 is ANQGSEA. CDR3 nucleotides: TGCAGCGTTGAAGATCTCGAGACTAGCAATGAGCTGTTCTTC. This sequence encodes CSVEDLETSNELFF.

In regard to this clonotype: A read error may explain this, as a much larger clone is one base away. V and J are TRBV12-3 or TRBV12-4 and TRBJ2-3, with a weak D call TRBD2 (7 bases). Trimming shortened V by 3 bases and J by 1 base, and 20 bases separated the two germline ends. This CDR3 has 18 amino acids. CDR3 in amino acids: CASSFQDVEGGGTDTQYF. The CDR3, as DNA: TGTGCCAGCAGTTTCCAGGACGTGGAGGGGGGGGGCACAGATACGCAGTATTTT.

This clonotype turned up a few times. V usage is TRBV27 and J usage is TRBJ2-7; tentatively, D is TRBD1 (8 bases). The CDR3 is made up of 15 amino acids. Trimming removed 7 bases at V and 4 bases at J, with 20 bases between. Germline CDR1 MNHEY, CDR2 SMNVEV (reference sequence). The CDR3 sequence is CASTLSGTGDYEQYF. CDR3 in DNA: TGTGCCAGCACCCTGAGCGGGACAGGTGATTACGAGCAGTACTTC.

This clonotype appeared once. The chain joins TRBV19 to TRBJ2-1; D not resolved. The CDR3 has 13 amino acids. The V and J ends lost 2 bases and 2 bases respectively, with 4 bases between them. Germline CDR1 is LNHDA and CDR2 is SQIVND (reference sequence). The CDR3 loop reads CASSIYTYNEQFF. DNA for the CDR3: TGTGCCAGTAGTATATATACCTACAATGAGCAGTTCTTC.